The present T cell receptor beta chain was sequenced within a study of blood T cell repertoires in COVID-19 (dated by TCRdb to about 2020). Some background on the complete study: Samples covering the acute and convalescent phases of COVID-19 were provided by collaborators in the United States, Italy and Spain. The prospective study material was composed of cDNA or gDNA derived from T cells, B-cell-depleted T cells, or PBMCs. Deeply sampled blood TCRbeta repertoires from subjects exposed to, actively infected with, or recovered from COVID-19 were included in the dataset. The repertoires were released in a freely available public database meant as a resource for research on the immune response to SARS-CoV-2. Samples came from the ongoing ImmuneRACE study (first 160 participants) plus 1,254 subjects from 6 global collaborators. A de-identified subject ID, COVID-19 status, age in years and sex were almost always included in the sample metadata. Where available, HLA class I and class II types were taken from metadata supplied by the sample provider and were not determined by assay-based typing. Paper-wide results and their limitations: The amount of clinical and demographic metadata varied by source and participant and was provided uncurated.

The collaborating institutions used their own protocols to collect whole blood in K2EDTA tubes. For TCRbeta analysis, collaborator samples were shipped as frozen whole blood, as isolated PBMCs, or as DNA extracted from either sample type. For CDR1 and CDR2, the germline V gene lists MGHRA and YSYEKL. V drops 0 bases and J drops 4 bases, leaving 15 bases in between. The CDR3 holds 16 amino acids from the cysteine to the phenylalanine. Only the CDR3 part of the read is kept: 48 bases, read in frame from the first base. TCRbeta CDR3 regions were amplified from genomic DNA by means of the immunoSEQ Assay, a bias-controlled multiplex PCR. The paper's processing steps were these. Nucleated cell counts per sample were estimated from amplification of reference gene primers within the assay. To quantify the absolute abundance of each unique TCRbeta CDR3 rearrangement, sequence reads were collapsed and filtered. For each sample, productive Simpson clonality was calculated by taking the square root of Simpson's diversity index across productive rearrangements. Not all clones reach the TCRdb copy of this immuneACCESS table, which keeps in-frame sequences only. Checked studies attribute under half of the gap to unresolved V genes and leave the rest unexplained. From that table come the V and J calls and clone size; the DNA was used to work out D and trimming. Present in this sample are under 170,000 clones, around four fifths of which were seen just once. Clones ranked in the top ten supply 2.2% of the sample.

Notes on this clone: The antigen it binds to is not known. No base qualities exist here, and no much larger clone lies one base off it.

This TCR was sampled from a man between 70 and 80 years old with acute or convalescent COVID-19. The chain employs TRBV4-1 and TRBJ1-2; TRBD1 might be the D gene, on 6 matching bases. Sample: peripheral blood. CDR3 sequence: CASSQERGRGSYGYTF. The nucleotides are TGCGCCAGCAGCCAAGAACGTGGCAGGGGCTCCTATGGCTACACCTTC.